This TCR beta chain was captured in a study of beta chain features in type 1 diabetes. The CDR3 runs to 17 residues. Germline lookup yields CDR1 MGHRA and CDR2 YSYEKL. V was clipped by 1 base and J by 3 bases; unmatched bases: 9. This clone came up a few times. Its target is not known. Study-wide results and limits: Significant though moderate, a shortening of TCRB CDR3s appeared in all four CD4+ subsets of Type 1 diabetes patients.

Every bit of the isolated RNA underwent reverse transcription, so sequencing read expressed TCRB transcripts. Clones were read by immunoSEQ multiplex PCR, and TCRdb kept only the in-frame ones, dropping some. The data show more than 100,000 clones, 7.5% to 9.5% seen once. This sequence joins TRBV4-1 and TRBJ2-5; 9 nucleotides agree with TRBD1. The sequence came from a man between 25 and 39 years old with type 1 diabetes. The sequencing sample was made of central memory CD4+ T cells from blood. CDR3 loop: CASSQAGTGWGEETQYF. The DNA of the CDR3 is TGCGCCAGCAGCCAAGCCGGGACAGGGTGGGGAGAAGAGACCCAGTACTTC.